Listed below are T cell receptor beta chains from one sample, sequenced in a study of blood T cell repertoires in COVID-19. Repertoires were generated with immunoSEQ multiplex PCR, while TCRdb's copy carries only in-frame clones and drops some. Of more than 85,000 clones detected, around 68% appear once; the ten largest clones hold under 10%. The sample consisted of peripheral blood. These receptors were obtained from a woman aged 55-69 years with acute or convalescent COVID-19. Both conserved end residues are part of each CDR3. A D gene is named only where the DNA matches it firmly. Rows may omit the clone size; those that give it use once, few, many or a size class.

d_gene	v_gene	j_gene	abundance	CDR3nt	CDR3aa
TRBD1	TRBV5-4	TRBJ2-5	-	TGTGCCAGCAGCTTGGCAGGGGGCTCGGGGGAGACCCAGTACTTC	CASSLAGGSGETQYF
TRBD2	TRBV19	TRBJ2-3	-	TGTGCCAGTAAAGTTAGCGGGGGGAATACGCAGTATTTT	CASKVSGGNTQYF
TRBD1	TRBV3-1/TRBV3-2	TRBJ1-2	-	TGTGCCAGCAGCCCGACAGGGGGATCTAACTATGGCTACACCTTC	CASSPTGGSNYGYTF
TRBD1	TRBV19	TRBJ1-2	-	TGTGCCAGTAGGCAGGACAGGGACTATGGCTACACCTTC	CASRQDRDYGYTF
-	TRBV19	TRBJ1-5	-	TGTGCCAGTAGTTCGAACGACAGGAGCAATCAGCCCCAGCATTTT	CASSSNDRSNQPQHF
-	TRBV7-6	TRBJ1-4	-	TGTGCCAGCAGCTTAGGTGGAGGGAGAAATGAAAAACTGTTTTTT	CASSLGGGRNEKLFF
-	TRBV2	TRBJ2-7	-	TGTGCCAGCAGTGGGCCGACTACTAGCTCCTACGAGCAGTACTTC	CASSGPTTSSYEQYF
TRBD2	TRBV3-1/TRBV3-2	TRBJ2-2	-	TGTGCCAGCAGCCAAATCCGGCGGGGGGGCCCCGGGGAGCTGTTTTTT	CASSQIRRGGPGELFF
TRBD1	TRBV14	TRBJ2-6	-	TGTGCCAGCAGCCGCCGACAGGGAATATATTCTGGGGCCAACGTCCTGACTTTC	CASSRRQGIYSGANVLTF
-	TRBV19	TRBJ2-3	few	TGTGCCAGCAAAGGCATGAGGTCCACAGATACGCAGTATTTT	CASKGMRSTDTQYF
-	TRBV19	TRBJ2-3	-	TGTGCCAGTAGTATTTACGGGGGCACAGATACGCAGTATTTT	CASSIYGGTDTQYF
TRBD2	TRBV7-9	TRBJ2-7	-	TGTGCCAGCAGCGCGGGAGAATGGGCGGGCGAGCAGTACTTC	CASSAGEWAGEQYF
TRBD1	TRBV5-8	TRBJ2-7	-	TGTGCCAGCAGTGCCGGGACAGGGAGCTCCTACGAGCAGTACTTC	CASSAGTGSSYEQYF
-	TRBV3-1/TRBV3-2	TRBJ1-6	-	TGTGCCAGCAGCCAAGCCGGTTTTGCTGGGAGCTATAATTCACCCCTCCACTTT	CASSQAGFAGSYNSPLHF
-	TRBV6-5	TRBJ2-5	-	TGTGCCAGCAGTTACTCGGGACAAAGACAAGAGACCCAGTACTTC	CASSYSGQRQETQYF
-	TRBV10-2	TRBJ2-1	few	TGCGCCAGCAGTGTTAGCTCGTCGGGAAATGAGCAGTTCTTC	CASSVSSSGNEQFF
TRBD1	TRBV19	TRBJ1-2	-	TGTGCCAGTAGTATCACTACAGGGGGAGTCTATGGCTACACCTTC	CASSITTGGVYGYTF
-	TRBV20-1	TRBJ1-3	few	TGCAGTGCTAGTTCGGTGACACGGCTCTCTGGAAACACCATATATTTT	CSASSVTRLSGNTIYF
-	TRBV6-2/TRBV6-3	TRBJ1-5	-	TGTGCCAGCAGTTACCCCCAGGGAGGGGGTGGGCAGCCCCAGCATTTT	CASSYPQGGGGQPQHF
TRBD1	TRBV6-5	TRBJ2-5	-	TGTGCCAGCAGCTTGACAGGGTATCAAGAGACCCAGTACTTC	CASSLTGYQETQYF
TRBD2	TRBV28	TRBJ2-5	-	TGTGCCAGCAGTATCTTCCGCGGACTAGGAACGCAAGAGACCCAGTACTTC	CASSIFRGLGTQETQYF
-	TRBV28	TRBJ1-1	few	TGTGCCAGCAGTTTAGAGGGTAGAGGTTTCTTT	CASSLEGRGFF
-	TRBV29-1	TRBJ1-5	-	TGCAGCGTTGAGTTTCTTATCACAGGCAATCAGCCCCAGCATTTT	CSVEFLITGNQPQHF
TRBD1	TRBV27	TRBJ1-2	many	TGTGCCAGCAGTTTGACAGGGCTCTATGGCTACACCTTC	CASSLTGLYGYTF
-	TRBV11-2	TRBJ1-5	few	TGTGCCAGCAGCCTACAGGTTAATCAGCCCCAGCATTTT	CASSLQVNQPQHF
-	TRBV2	TRBJ2-1	-	TGTGCCAGCAGGGGAGGAACTACAAGCAATGAGCAGTTCTTC	CASRGGTTSNEQFF
TRBD1	TRBV29-1	TRBJ2-7	once	TGCAGCGTTGTACGGGACAGGGTTACCTACGAGCAGTACTTC	CSVVRDRVTYEQYF
-	TRBV27	TRBJ2-7	few	TGTGCCAGCCAGCGAGGGTACCACTACGAGCAGTACTTC	CASQRGYHYEQYF
-	TRBV7-9	TRBJ2-7	-	TGTGCCAGCAGCTTAGATCTTCCTGGCAGCGCCTACGAGCAGTACTTC	CASSLDLPGSAYEQYF
-	TRBV11-2	TRBJ1-6	-	TGTGCCAGCAGCTTAGGATTTGGGACACCAAATTCACCCCTCCACTTT	CASSLGFGTPNSPLHF
-	TRBV7-9	TRBJ1-6	few	TGTGCCATCCCACACGAGGGTGGCTTTGGCAATTCACCCCTCCACTTT	CAIPHEGGFGNSPLHF
TRBD1	TRBV11-2	TRBJ1-2	-	TGTGCCAGCAGCAAGGACAGGGTCTATGGCTACACCTTC	CASSKDRVYGYTF
-	TRBV6-6	TRBJ2-5	-	TGTGCCAGCAGTTACGGGTACGAGCTGCGGGGAGAGACCCAGTACTTC	CASSYGYELRGETQYF
-	TRBV12-3/TRBV12-4	TRBJ1-2	-	TGTGCCAGCAGTCACCGACGACTGGGTGGCTACACCTTC	CASSHRRLGGYTF
-	TRBV9	TRBJ1-5	-	TGTGCCAGCAGCGAGGGGACATTCGGTAGCAATCAGCCCCAGCATTTT	CASSEGTFGSNQPQHF
TRBD1	TRBV7-8	TRBJ1-5	-	TGTGCCAGCAGCTTAGCCAGGACAGGGAGCAATCAGCCCCAGCATTTT	CASSLARTGSNQPQHF
-	TRBV21-1	TRBJ2-3	few	TGTGCCAGCAGCAAGAGGGGCCGGACTAGCGGGACAGATACGCAGTATTTT	CASSKRGRTSGTDTQYF
-	TRBV6-1	TRBJ1-5	once	TGTGCCAGCAGTGGAGGGATGGGGGGAAGCAATCAGCCCCAGCATTTT	CASSGGMGGSNQPQHF
-	TRBV4-3	TRBJ1-1	-	TGCGCCAGCAGCCAAGAAGAGGGCACTGAAGCTTTCTTT	CASSQEEGTEAFF
TRBD2	TRBV6-1	TRBJ2-5	-	TGTGCCAGCAGTGAATCGGTAGCGGGGGCGCGCGAGACCCAGTACTTC	CASSESVAGARETQYF
-	TRBV9	TRBJ2-1	-	TGTGCCAGCAGCCCCAGGGGGCGGGGGGGCATCAATGAGCAGTTCTTC	CASSPRGRGGINEQFF
TRBD1	TRBV29-1	TRBJ2-1	-	TGCAGCGCAGACAGGGAGTACAATGAGCAGTTCTTC	CSADREYNEQFF
TRBD1	TRBV11-2	TRBJ2-7	-	TGTGCCAGCAGCTGGTCGTTTGGGACAGGTCCTTACGAGCAGTACTTC	CASSWSFGTGPYEQYF
TRBD2	TRBV29-1	TRBJ2-1	-	TGCAGCGTTGACGGACTAGCGGGTGCTAACAGGAATGAGCAGTTCTTC	CSVDGLAGANRNEQFF
-	TRBV6-1	TRBJ1-6	few	TGTGCCAGCAGTGAAGTACCAAGCATAATAACTTCACCCCTCCACTTT	CASSEVPSIITSPLHF
-	TRBV9	TRBJ1-1	many	TGTGCCAGCAGCGTAGACCCACTAATGAACACTGAAGCTTTCTTT	CASSVDPLMNTEAFF
TRBD1	TRBV5-1	TRBJ1-4	-	TGCGCCAGCAGCTCTGGGACAGCTGAGGAAAAACTGTTTTTT	CASSSGTAEEKLFF
TRBD1	TRBV7-2	TRBJ2-1	-	TGTGCCAGCAGCGCGTACAGGGGTAGGAATGAGCAGTTCTTC	CASSAYRGRNEQFF
-	TRBV6-5	TRBJ1-2	few	TGTGCCAGCAGGCCAACAGGTGGGGTCTATGGCTACACCTTC	CASRPTGGVYGYTF
-	TRBV7-6	TRBJ1-2	-	TGTGCCAGCAGCTTAGCGGAGGGATATGGCTACACCTTC	CASSLAEGYGYTF
-	TRBV6-2/TRBV6-3	TRBJ2-6	-	TGTGCCAGCAGTAGATCAGTCTCTGGGGCCAACGTCCTGACTTTC	CASSRSVSGANVLTF
-	TRBV2	TRBJ1-3	-	TGTGCCAGCAGAACCGCAACAGAGGACAGAAACACCATATATTTT	CASRTATEDRNTIYF
TRBD2	TRBV5-8	TRBJ2-3	-	TGTGCCAGCAGCCTGGTTGGCGGGGGGTTCTCGGATACGCAGTATTTT	CASSLVGGGFSDTQYF
-	TRBV9	TRBJ2-2	few	TGTGCCAGCAGTCATGACACCGGGGAGCTGTTTTTT	CASSHDTGELFF
-	TRBV20-1	TRBJ1-3	-	TGCAGTGCTAGTGATTGGCAGGGATCTGGAAACACCATATATTTT	CSASDWQGSGNTIYF